This T cell receptor (beta chain) was identified during a study of response to subunit inactivated influenza vaccine. Study-wide points: Few new T cells, the authors suggested, are recruited by each seasonal influenza vaccination.

This CDR3 is built from 19 residues. The germline gives CDR1 MNHEY, CDR2 SMNVEV (reference sequence). J lost 4 bases, V lost 4 bases, and 19 bases had no gene match. One entry per CDR3 protein, called by TCRdb with MiXCR from the RT-PCR reads. Of 500,000 to 550,000 distinct CDR3 sequences listed, approximately 7.1% were seen once; the top ten hold around 13%. A few counts support this clonotype. Its antigen is currently unknown. The TCR sequence derives from a man in his fifties or sixties who received an inactivated influenza vaccine. The sequencing used PBMCs from blood, collected less than 25 months after vaccination. The gene calls are TRBV27 and TRBJ1-2; the match to TRBD1 covers 9 bases. The CDR3 region is CASSSVKKRTGDEGYGYTF. CDR3 in DNA: TGTGCCAGCAGTTCAGTTAAGAAACGGACAGGGGACGAGGGCTATGGCTACACCTTC.